The clone carrying this TCR beta chain was observed many times. One entry per CDR3 protein, called by TCRdb with MiXCR from the 5' RACE reads. The sample shows around 140,000 distinct CDR3 sequences, about 5.7% of them seen only once. This entry is derived from a study of T-cell memory formation after mild COVID-19. The CDR3 runs to 20 residues. Germline V gives CDR1 SGHTA, CDR2 FQGNSA. Trimming removed 1 base from V and 1 base from J, with 23 bases in between. This receptor was identified in an adult woman who had mild COVID-19 (a few samples of this study predate the infection). Cell type and time point are not known. The chain employs TRBV7-2 and TRBJ2-1, with a weak D call TRBD1 (7 bases). Specimen: PBMCs or a T cell subset sorted from them (not recorded which). The CDR3 bases are TGTGCCAGCAGCTTAGGGGGCTGGGACCAGGGGGGTATATCCTACAATGAGCAGTTCTTC. Translated: CASSLGGWDQGGISYNEQFF.